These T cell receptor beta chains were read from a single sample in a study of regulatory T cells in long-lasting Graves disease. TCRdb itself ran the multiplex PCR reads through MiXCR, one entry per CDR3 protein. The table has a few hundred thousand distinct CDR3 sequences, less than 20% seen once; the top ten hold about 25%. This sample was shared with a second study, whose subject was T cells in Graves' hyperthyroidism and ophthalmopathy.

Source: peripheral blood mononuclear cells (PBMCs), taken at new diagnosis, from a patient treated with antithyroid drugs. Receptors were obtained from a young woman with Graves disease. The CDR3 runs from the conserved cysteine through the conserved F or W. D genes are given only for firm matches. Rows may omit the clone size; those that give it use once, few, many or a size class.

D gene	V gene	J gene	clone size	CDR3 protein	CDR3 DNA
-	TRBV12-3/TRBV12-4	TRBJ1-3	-	CASSYRDFGNTIYF	TGTGCCAGCAGTTACAGGGATTTTGGAAACACCATATATTTT
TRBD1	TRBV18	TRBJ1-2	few	CASSPPIAQGLNGYTF	TGTGCCAGCTCACCACCTATAGCACAGGGGTTAAATGGCTACACCTTC
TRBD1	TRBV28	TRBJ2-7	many	CASSSPRGMTYEQYF	TGTGCCAGCAGTTCCCCCAGGGGGATGACGTACGAGCAGTACTTC
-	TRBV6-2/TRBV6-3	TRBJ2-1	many	CASSYGGYNEQFF	TGTGCCAGCAGTTACGGGGGATACAATGAGCAGTTCTTC
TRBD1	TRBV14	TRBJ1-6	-	CASSQVLGTGVSPLHF	TGTGCCAGCAGCCAAGTCTTGGGGACAGGGGTTTCACCCCTCCACTTT
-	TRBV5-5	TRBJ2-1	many	CASSLDGFRNNEQFF	TGTGCCAGCAGCTTGGACGGCTTTAGGAACAATGAGCAGTTCTTC
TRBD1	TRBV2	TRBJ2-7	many	CASDHRGNTYEQYF	TGTGCCAGCGACCACAGGGGGAACACCTACGAGCAGTACTTC
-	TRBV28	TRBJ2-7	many	CASSFGPQGQYF	TGTGCCAGCAGTTTTGGGCCCCAGGGGCAGTACTTC
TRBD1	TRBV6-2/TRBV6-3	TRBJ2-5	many	CASRQGQGGETQYF	TGTGCCAGCAGACAAGGACAGGGAGGAGAGACCCAGTACTTC
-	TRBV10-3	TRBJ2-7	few	CAISDPGTTQEQYF	TGTGCCATCAGTGATCCCGGGACAACGCAAGAGCAGTACTTC
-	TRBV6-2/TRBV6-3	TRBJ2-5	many	CASRKQDRQETQYF	TGTGCCAGCAGGAAACAAGACAGGCAAGAGACCCAGTACTTC
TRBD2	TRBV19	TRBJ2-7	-	CASSIRLAGHEQYF	TGTGCCAGTAGTATCCGACTAGCGGGACACGAGCAGTACTTC
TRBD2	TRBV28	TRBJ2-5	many	CASSLSSSGTQQETQYF	TGTGCCAGCAGTTTGAGTTCTAGCGGGACCCAACAAGAGACCCAGTACTTC
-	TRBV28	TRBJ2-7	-	CASIPGDVGSYEQYF	TGTGCCAGCATCCCAGGGGATGTTGGCTCCTACGAGCAGTACTTC
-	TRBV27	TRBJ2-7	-	CASSTLMGGDEQYF	TGTGCCAGCAGTACCCTGATGGGGGGCGACGAGCAGTACTTC
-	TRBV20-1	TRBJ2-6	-	CSAITVPGANVLTF	TGCAGTGCCATAACGGTCCCTGGGGCCAACGTCCTGACTTTC
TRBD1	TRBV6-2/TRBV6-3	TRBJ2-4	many	CASSSTRLTGTHWNIQYF	TGTGCCAGCAGTTCTACACGATTGACAGGGACGCATTGGAACATTCAGTACTTC
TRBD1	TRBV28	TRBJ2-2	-	CASSLLTGATGELFF	TGTGCCAGCAGTCTCCTGACAGGGGCGACCGGGGAGCTGTTTTTT
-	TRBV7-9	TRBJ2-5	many	CASSLAIQETQYF	TGTGCCAGCAGCTTAGCTATCCAAGAGACCCAGTACTTC
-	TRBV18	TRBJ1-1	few	CASARGAMNTEAFF	TGTGCCAGCGCGCGGGGTGCGATGAACACTGAAGCTTTCTTT
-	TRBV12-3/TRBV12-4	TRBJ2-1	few	CASSLRRSNEQFF	TGTGCCAGCAGTTTACGCAGGTCTAATGAGCAGTTCTTC
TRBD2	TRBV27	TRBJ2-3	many	CASSSWEGRGADTQYF	TGTGCCAGCAGTTCATGGGAGGGTCGAGGAGCAGATACGCAGTATTTT
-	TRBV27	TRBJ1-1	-	CASSLYPKANTEAFF	TGTGCCAGCAGTCTATACCCCAAGGCGAACACTGAAGCTTTCTTT
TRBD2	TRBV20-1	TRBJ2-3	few	CSAGVAGGSTDTQYF	TGCAGTGCTGGGGTTGCGGGGGGTAGCACAGATACGCAGTATTTT
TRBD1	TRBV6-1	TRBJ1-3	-	CASSKITGATSGNTIYF	TGTGCCAGCAGTAAAATAACAGGGGCAACCTCTGGAAACACCATATATTTT